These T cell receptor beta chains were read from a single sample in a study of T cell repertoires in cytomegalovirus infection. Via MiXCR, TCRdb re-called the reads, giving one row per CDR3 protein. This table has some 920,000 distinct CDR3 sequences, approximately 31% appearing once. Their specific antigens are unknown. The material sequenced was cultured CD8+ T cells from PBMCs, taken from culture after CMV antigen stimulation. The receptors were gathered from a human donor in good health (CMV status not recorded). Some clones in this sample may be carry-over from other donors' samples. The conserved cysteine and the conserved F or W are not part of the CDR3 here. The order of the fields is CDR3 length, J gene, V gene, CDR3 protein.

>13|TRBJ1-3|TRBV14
ASSLIMGLGNTIY
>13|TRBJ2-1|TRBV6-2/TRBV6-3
ASSSNGSPYNEQF
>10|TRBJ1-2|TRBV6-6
ASRGRKGGYT
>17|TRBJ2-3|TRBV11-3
ASSLDGTSGGPGGDTQY
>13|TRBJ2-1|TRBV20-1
SARDEVESYNEQF
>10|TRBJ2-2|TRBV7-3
ASSARQGELF
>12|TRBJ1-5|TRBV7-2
ASSSAKGAQPQH
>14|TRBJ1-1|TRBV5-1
ASSPSAGHWNTEAF
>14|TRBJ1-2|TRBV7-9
ASSSPGAGGDYGYT
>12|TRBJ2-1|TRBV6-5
ASSYFAGFNEQF
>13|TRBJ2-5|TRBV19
ASSIFNRAQETQY
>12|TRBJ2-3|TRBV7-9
ASSLEFRTDTQY
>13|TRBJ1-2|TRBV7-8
ASSLTPQGAAGYT
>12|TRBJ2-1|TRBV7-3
ASSEAGLYNEQF
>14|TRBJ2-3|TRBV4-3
ASSQDLQRGGDTQY
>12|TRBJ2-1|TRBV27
ASRPGAASDRQF
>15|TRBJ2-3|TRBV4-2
ASSRTLAGWLTDTQY
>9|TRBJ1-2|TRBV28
ASSMVGGYT
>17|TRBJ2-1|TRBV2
ASPGRASGGSISYNEQF
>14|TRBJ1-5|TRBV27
ASSPSRTGSNQPQH
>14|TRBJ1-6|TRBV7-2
ASSYHSGRINSPLH
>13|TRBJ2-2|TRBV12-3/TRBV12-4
ASSLPHGPTGELF
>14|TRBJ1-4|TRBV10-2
ASRAPGGSANEKLF
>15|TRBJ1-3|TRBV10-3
AISATGGPSSGNTIY
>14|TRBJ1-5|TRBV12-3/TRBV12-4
ASSLAGGSLNQPQH
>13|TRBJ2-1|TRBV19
ASSRGVAGVDEQF
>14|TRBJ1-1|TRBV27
ASQAGLGQGSTEAF
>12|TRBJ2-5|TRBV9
ASSGSTGFETQY
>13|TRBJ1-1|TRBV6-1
ASSEFWTVNTEAF
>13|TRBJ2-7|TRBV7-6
ASSLQGLSPYELY
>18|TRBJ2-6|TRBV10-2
ASSDPDRLYLHSGANVLT
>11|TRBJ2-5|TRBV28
ASSLIPGQTQY
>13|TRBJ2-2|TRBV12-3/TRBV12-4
ASSLLVRNTGELF
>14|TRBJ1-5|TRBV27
ASRDRGGSSNQPQH
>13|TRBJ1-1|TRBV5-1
ASSSGQGMSTEAF
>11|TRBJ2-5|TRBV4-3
ASSQEGQETQY
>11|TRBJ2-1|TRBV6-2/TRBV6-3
ASSPPLADEQF
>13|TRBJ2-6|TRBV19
ASSIDGSGANVLT
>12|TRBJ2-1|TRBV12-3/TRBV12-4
ASSLEDRNNEQF
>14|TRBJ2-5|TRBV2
ASSEGETGFVKTQY
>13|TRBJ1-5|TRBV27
TSSFDGGGNQPQH
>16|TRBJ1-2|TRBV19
ASSTFRGTGPDNYGYT
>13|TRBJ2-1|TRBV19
ASENRDGFYNEQF
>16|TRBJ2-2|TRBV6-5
ASSYSGTGFPNTGELF
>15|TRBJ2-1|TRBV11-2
ASSLEGGQGFYNEQF
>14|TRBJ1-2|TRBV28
ASSPPGQSPNYGYT
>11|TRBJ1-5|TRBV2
ASTGGGGQPQH